This TCR beta chain was found in a study of CD8+ T cells in alopecia areata (dated by TCRdb to 2017 to 2018). Broadly, across the study: Treated patients were enrolled in an open-label pilot trial of oral tofacitinib, 5 to 10 mg twice daily, for moderate-to-severe alopecia areata. Scalp clonality was compared among normal scalp (n=4), patchy alopecia areata scalp (n=8), and alopecia totalis/universalis scalp (n=8). Tofacitinib was administered for 6 to 18 months, and 6 months of follow-up off drug were then conducted to assess delayed response and recurrence. In humans, TCRbeta sequencing was performed on scalp tissue and on sorted CD4+ and CD8+ peripheral blood T cells from healthy controls and from patients with patchy or totalis/universalis alopecia areata. The study used high-throughput TCRbeta sequencing to examine T cell clonal expansion in alopecia areata, in both the C3H/HeJ mouse model and human patients. Biopsies were taken from tofacitinib-treated patients at baseline and again at 4 and 24 weeks into treatment, and several of those patients also had a later scalp biopsy. RNA was extracted with the PAXgene miRNA kit for fixed scalp, the miRNeasy kit for PBMCs, and the RNeasy kit for mouse skin. Amplification of TCRbeta CDR3 regions was done by immunoSEQ multiplex PCR using 35 Vbeta forward primers and 13 Jbeta reverse primers.

Libraries were built with the immunoSEQ multiplex PCR assay. To provide template for TCR sequencing, every sample had RNA extracted and reverse transcribed into cDNA. SuperScript III was used for first-strand cDNA synthesis, primed with a 2:1 mix of oligo-dT and random hexamers. A synthetic immune receptor repertoire was used to gauge amplification bias, and whatever bias remained was removed computationally. On the authors' methods: After raw reads were preprocessed to remove errors, the CDR3 was defined following IMGT conventions as running from the conserved cysteine to phenylalanine. To get clonality, Shannon entropy was normalized by log2 of the number of productive unique TCRs and the result was subtracted from 1. Whether scalp clones were CD4 or CD8 was inferred by matching scalp TCRbeta sequences against CD4 and CD8 repertoires sorted from blood. This immuneACCESS table, as held by TCRdb, lists in-frame sequences with V and J called but not all clones. Of the missing ones, under half trace to an unresolved V gene in checked studies; the others have no known cause. The D gene and trimming were derived from the DNA, and the V and J assignments and clone size from that table. This sample gives around 69,000 clones in total; 60% of them show up just once. The ten largest account for 17% of the sample.

According to the study, the label for this sample's time point signals: baseline before oral tofacitinib. Lesional scalp punch biopsies and peripheral blood were obtained from alopecia areata patients. After PBMCs were isolated by density centrifugation and stained for CD3, CD4 and CD8, a FACSAria was used to sort CD4+ and CD8+ T cells. The CDR1 and CDR2 encoded by the germline V gene are SQVTM and ANQGSEA. Trimmed from V: 2 bases; trimmed from J: 2 bases; junction bases lacking a gene match: 7. The CDR3, cysteine through phenylalanine, is 15 amino acids long. The sequence is cut down to CDR3 DNA, 45 bases in frame from base 1. The paper as a whole reports these results and caveats: Compared with normal scalp, lesional scalp had higher clonality and more expanded CD8+ clones, particularly in alopecia totalis/universalis, a pattern that suggests antigenic drive. Resident alphabeta T cells in normal human skin are also sequenced, complicating scalp TCR repertoire analysis, unlike mouse skin dominated by gammadelta T cells. Shared TCR sequences between patients were less evident than in mice, which may be partly attributable to HLA diversity in the patient population.

Notes on this clone: Its antigen is not yet known. No base qualities exist here, and no much larger clone lies one base off it.

The clonotype originates from a human donor with alopecia areata. The material sequenced was CD8+ T cells sorted from blood, taken at week 0. The V and J genes are TRBV29-1 and TRBJ2-7, and 9 junction bases match TRBD2. The CDR3 is CSVEIERGAPYEQYF. The sequenced DNA is TGCAGCGTTGAAATAGAGCGGGGGGCCCCCTACGAGCAGTACTTC.